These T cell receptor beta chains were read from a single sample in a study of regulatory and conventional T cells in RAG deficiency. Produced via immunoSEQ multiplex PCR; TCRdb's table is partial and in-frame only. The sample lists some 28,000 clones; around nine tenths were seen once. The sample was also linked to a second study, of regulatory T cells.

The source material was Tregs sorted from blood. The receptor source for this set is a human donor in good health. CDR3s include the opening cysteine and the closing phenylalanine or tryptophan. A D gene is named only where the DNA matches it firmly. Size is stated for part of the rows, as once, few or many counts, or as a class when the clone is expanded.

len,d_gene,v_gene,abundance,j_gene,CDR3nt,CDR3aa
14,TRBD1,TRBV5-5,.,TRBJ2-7,TGTGCCAGCAAGTCGGACAGGGTATCCTACGAGCAGTACTTC,CASKSDRVSYEQYF
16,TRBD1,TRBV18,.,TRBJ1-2,TGTGCCAGCTCACCGGACAGGACAGGGGGCGGCTATGGCTACACCTTC,CASSPDRTGGGYGYTF
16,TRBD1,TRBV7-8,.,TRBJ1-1,TGTGCCAGCAGCTTAGTTCGGCGACAGGGGAACACTGAAGCTTTCTTT,CASSLVRRQGNTEAFF
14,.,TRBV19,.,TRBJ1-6,TGTGCCAGTAGTCCTGGCGGGGCCCTCTCACCCCTCCACTTT,CASSPGGALSPLHF
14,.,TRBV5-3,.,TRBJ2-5,TGTGCCAGCAGCTTGGTGGGGGCGGGAGAGACCCAGTACTTC,CASSLVGAGETQYF
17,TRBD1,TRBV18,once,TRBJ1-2,TGTGCCAGCTCACCACAGTCCACCGGGACAGGGGCGTTCGGCTACACCTTC,CASSPQSTGTGAFGYTF
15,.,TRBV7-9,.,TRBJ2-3,TGTGCCACCGAGACTAGACCTTCTAGCACAGATACGCAGTATTTT,CATETRPSSTDTQYF
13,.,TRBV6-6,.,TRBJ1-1,TGTGCCAGCCCCCTGGACAGGAACACTGAAGCTTTCTTT,CASPLDRNTEAFF
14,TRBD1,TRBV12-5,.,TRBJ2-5,TGTGCTAGTGGTAAGGGACAGTACCAAGAGACCCAGTACTTC,CASGKGQYQETQYF
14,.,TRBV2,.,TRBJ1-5,TGTGCCAGCAGCAGGGCGAGGGGTAATCAGCCCCAGCATTTT,CASSRARGNQPQHF
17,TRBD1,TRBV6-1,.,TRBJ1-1,TGTGCCAGCAGTGCTTACGGGACAGGGGGCCGGAGCACTGAAGCTTTCTTT,CASSAYGTGGRSTEAFF
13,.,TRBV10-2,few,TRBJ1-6,TGCGCCAGCAGTGAGTCTGGGAATTCACCCCTCCACTTT,CASSESGNSPLHF
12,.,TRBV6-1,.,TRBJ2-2,TGTGCCAGCAGATGGGTGACCGGGGAGCTGTTTTTT,CASRWVTGELFF
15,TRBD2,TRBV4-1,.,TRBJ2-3,TGCGCCAGCAGCCACGGAGCGGGGGGCCCAGATACGCAGTATTTT,CASSHGAGGPDTQYF
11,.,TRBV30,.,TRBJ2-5,TGTGCCTGGAACTCCCGGACCGCGCAGTACTTC,CAWNSRTAQYF
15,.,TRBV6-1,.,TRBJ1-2,TGTGCCAGCAAGGGGACGGAAGGAGTCGTCTATGGCTACACCTTC,CASKGTEGVVYGYTF
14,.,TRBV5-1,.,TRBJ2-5,TGCGCCAGCAGCTTGGTTCCCAGGGGAAAGACCCAGTACTTC,CASSLVPRGKTQYF
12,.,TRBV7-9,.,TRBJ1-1,TGTGCCAGCAGTCTCTTTGGCACTGAAGCTTTCTTT,CASSLFGTEAFF
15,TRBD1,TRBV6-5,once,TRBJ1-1,TGTGCCAGCAGTTACAAACAGGGGTGGACCACTGAAGCTTTCTTT,CASSYKQGWTTEAFF
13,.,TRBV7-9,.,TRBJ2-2,TGTGCCAGCAGCTTCCCACCCACCGGGGAGCTGTTTTTT,CASSFPPTGELFF
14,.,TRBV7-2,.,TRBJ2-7,TGTGCCAGCAGCTTAGTTGGCAGGGACTACGAGCAGTACTTC,CASSLVGRDYEQYF
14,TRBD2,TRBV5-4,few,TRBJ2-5,TGTGCCAGCAGCCCGGGACTAGCCCAAGAGACCCAGTACTTC,CASSPGLAQETQYF
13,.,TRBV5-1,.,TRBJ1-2,TGCGCCAGCAGCTCCCGGGAAGAGGGGGGCTACACCTTC,CASSSREEGGYTF
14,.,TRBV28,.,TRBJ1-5,TGTGCCAGCGGCCGGGACGGGGGCAATCAGCCCCAGCATTTT,CASGRDGGNQPQHF
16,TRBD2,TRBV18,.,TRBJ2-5,TGTGCCAGCTCACCTTCCGGCGGGGGGGCCCCAGAGACCCAGTACTTC,CASSPSGGGAPETQYF
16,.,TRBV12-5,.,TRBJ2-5,TGTGCTAGTGGTTTGGTACGTGGGCAGGCTGGAGAGACCCAGTACTTC,CASGLVRGQAGETQYF
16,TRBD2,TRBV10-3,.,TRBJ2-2,TGTGCCACCAGGCCGGACAGCGGGGGGAACACCGGGGAGCTGTTTTTT,CATRPDSGGNTGELFF
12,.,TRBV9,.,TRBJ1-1,TGTGCCAGCAGCGTAGATGTAGGGGAAGCTTTCTTT,CASSVDVGEAFF
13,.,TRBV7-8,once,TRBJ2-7,TGTGCCAGCAGCTTGGAGGCGGGGGCAATTCAGTACTTC,CASSLEAGAIQYF
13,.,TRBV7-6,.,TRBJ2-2,TGTGCCAGCAGCTTAGAACCTGAGGGGGAGCTGTTTTTT,CASSLEPEGELFF
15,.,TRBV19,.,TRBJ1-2,TGTGCCAGCCGCCCCGGGACTTCTAGGGGGTATGGCTACACCTTC,CASRPGTSRGYGYTF
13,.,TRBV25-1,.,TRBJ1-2,TGTGCCAGCAGCCAACTTGCAGACTATGGCTACACCTTC,CASSQLADYGYTF
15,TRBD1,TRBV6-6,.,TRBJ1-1,TGTGCCAGCAGTAACACCGGGACAGAGAACACTGAAGCTTTCTTT,CASSNTGTENTEAFF
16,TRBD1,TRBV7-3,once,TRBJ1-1,TGTGCCAGCAGCTCTAGTGGCACAGGGGCGAACACTGAAGCTTTCTTT,CASSSSGTGANTEAFF
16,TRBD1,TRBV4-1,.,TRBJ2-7,TGCGCCAGCAGCCAAGGGATAGGACAGGGCCTGTACGAGCAGTACTTC,CASSQGIGQGLYEQYF
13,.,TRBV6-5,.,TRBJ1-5,TGTGCCAGCAGTAACCAGGCTCTTCGGCCCCAGCATTTT,CASSNQALRPQHF
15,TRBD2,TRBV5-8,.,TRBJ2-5,TGTGCCAGCAGCCCGGGACTAGCGGGGTTACAGACCCAGTACTTC,CASSPGLAGLQTQYF
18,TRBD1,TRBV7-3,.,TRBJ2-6,TGTGCCAGCAGCTCGCCCGGGACAGGGTTCGCTGGGGCCAACGTCCTGACTTTC,CASSSPGTGFAGANVLTF
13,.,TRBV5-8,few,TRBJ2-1,TGTGCCAGCAGCCTAGACAGGGAGGATGAGCAGTTCTTC,CASSLDREDEQFF
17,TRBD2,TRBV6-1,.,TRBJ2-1,TGTGCCAGCAGTGAAGCAACCCCTAGCGGGGGGTGGATGAAGCAGTTCTTC,CASSEATPSGGWMKQFF
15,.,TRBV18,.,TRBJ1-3,TGTGCCAGCTCACTGTCGACGAGCTCTGGAAACACCATATATTTT,CASSLSTSSGNTIYF
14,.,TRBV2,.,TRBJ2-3,TGTGCCAGCAGCTGGGACCGACCCAAGGATACGCAGTATTTT,CASSWDRPKDTQYF
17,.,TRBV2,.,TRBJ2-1,TGTGCCAGCAGTGGGTCCAAGTCTGGGCAGGGGTACAATGAGCAGTTCTTC,CASSGSKSGQGYNEQFF
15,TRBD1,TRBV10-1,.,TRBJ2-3,TGCGCCAGCAGCCGGACCAGGGGGCAGGCAGATACGCAGTATTTT,CASSRTRGQADTQYF
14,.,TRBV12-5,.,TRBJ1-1,TGTGCTAGTGGTTTTGGCATAAGGGTGTCTGAAGCTTTCTTT,CASGFGIRVSEAFF
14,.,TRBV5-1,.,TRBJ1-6,TGCGCCAGCAGCTTGACAGGGCCTAATTCACCCCTCCACTTT,CASSLTGPNSPLHF
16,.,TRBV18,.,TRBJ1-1,TGTGCCAGCTCACCAACAACAGTTAGCATGAACACTGAAGCTTTCTTT,CASSPTTVSMNTEAFF
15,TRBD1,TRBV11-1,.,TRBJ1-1,TGTGCCAGCAGTCGACAGGGGTTGCGGGGCACTGAAGCTTTCTTT,CASSRQGLRGTEAFF
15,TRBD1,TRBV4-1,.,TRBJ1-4,TGCGCCAGCAGCCAGGGGAACAGGGGAGGAGAAAAACTGTTTTTT,CASSQGNRGGEKLFF
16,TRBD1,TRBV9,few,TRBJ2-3,TGTGCCAGCAGCGTAGCTGCAGGGGGATTATCAGATACGCAGTATTTT,CASSVAAGGLSDTQYF
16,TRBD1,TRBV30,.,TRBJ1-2,TGTGCCTGGAACCTCATCGACAGGGGCAAAAACTATGGCTACACCTTC,CAWNLIDRGKNYGYTF